This T cell receptor (beta chain) emerged from a study of memory CD4+ T cells and cytomegalovirus serostatus. As originally analysed: After removing out-of-frame reads, around 2,000,000 distinct TCRbeta sequences remained. TCRdb keeps only in-frame clones here, not all; method: immunoSEQ multiplex PCR. From that table come the V and J calls and clone size; the DNA was used to work out D and trimming. Altogether 55,000 to 65,000 clones are present, roughly 82% being singletons, with the ten largest covering 0.4%. Study-level points and caveats: A US-trained random forest predicted CMV serostatus with median AUC around 0.91.

Notes on this clone: Its specificity is not known.

Single viable CD3+CD4+CD8-CD45RO+ cells were sorted as the memory CD4+ T cells. The sequence was collected from an adult in good health and CMV-seronegative. The sequencing input was memory CD4+ T cells from blood.

CDR3 coding DNA: TGTGCCATCAGGGATTCAGGGGCCCCATCTTCCTACGAGCAGTACTTC. This translates into CAIRDSGAPSSYEQYF. The chain links TRBV10-3 to TRBJ2-7, with D perhaps TRBD1 (6 bases). V was clipped by 6 bases and J by 1 base, with 19 bases between them. There are 16 residues in the CDR3. Per germline, CDR1 ENHRY and CDR2 SYGVKD.